This T cell receptor (beta chain) was sequenced during a study of blood T cell repertoires in COVID-19. Trimming shortened V by 0 bases and J by 0 bases, and 11 bases separated the two germline ends. CDR1 is SGHTA, CDR2 FQGNSA, per germline. CDR3 length: 16 residues. Only a few counts were recorded for this clone. In the authors' workflow: Estimates of nucleated cell counts were drawn from the amplification of reference gene primers. Sequencing was performed with immunoSEQ multiplex PCR; in TCRdb, only in-frame clones are kept and a portion is missing. The V and J calls and clone size come from that table; D and trimming were worked out from the DNA. The data contain over 20,000 clones, approximately 86% of them singletons.

The receptor was isolated from a man in his 70s with acute or convalescent COVID-19. V is TRBV7-2 and J is TRBJ1-2; D gene uncertain. Source material: peripheral blood. The CDR3 sequence: CASSLATTGTNYGYTF. As DNA, the CDR3 is TGTGCCAGCAGCTTAGCGACGACGGGAACTAACTATGGCTACACCTTC.